The 8 T cell receptor beta chains in this list originate from one sample, sequenced in a study of technical replicates of blood from a handful of donors. Only in-frame clones appear in the TCRdb table, and some are missing; sequencing was by immunoSEQ multiplex PCR. This table has around 80,000 clones, about 95% appearing once. The sample taken for sequencing was T cells isolated from PBMCs. These receptors came from a human donor in good health.

The chain recombines TRBV28 with TRBJ1-2; no firm D call. Germline V CDR1 and CDR2: MDHEN, SYDVKM. Trimming took 3 bases from V and 4 from J, leaving 12 bases between them. This CDR3 spans 14 amino acids. CDR3 loop: CASSFSPGSYGYTF. In DNA form, the CDR3 reads TGTGCCAGCAGTTTTTCCCCTGGCAGCTATGGCTACACCTTC.

This chain joins TRBV7-2 and TRBJ1-5, with a tentative D call TRBD1 (5 bases). CDR1 and CDR2 (germline): SGHTA, FQGNSA. CDR3 length equals 16 residues. Trimming took off 5 bases at V and 4 bases at J, with 18 bases between the two ends. The CDR3 sequence: CASSPWGRAGNQPQHF. The CDR3 coding sequence is TGTGCCAGCAGCCCCTGGGGCAGGGCTGGTAATCAGCCCCAGCATTTT.

The chain carries TRBV7-3 and TRBJ1-1; D gene uncertain. Germline values: CDR1 SGHTA, CDR2 FQGTGA. V lost 1 base to trimming and J lost 1 base, with 10 bases between them. The CDR3 extends over 15 amino acids. The CDR3 bases are TGTGCCAGCAGCTTAAGTTCCCAGAAGAACACTGAAGCTTTCTTT. Its protein product is CASSLSSQKNTEAFF.

This chain connects TRBV4-1 to TRBJ2-2; tentatively, D is TRBD1 (5 bases). The V gene's germline CDR1 is MGHRA and CDR2 YSYEKL. The CDR3 loop spans 16 amino acids. The germline V and J ends were trimmed by 0 bases and 1 base, with 9 bases remaining between them. The CDR3 DNA sequence: TGCGCCAGCAGCCAAGATTTCACAGGGAACACCGGGGAGCTGTTTTTT. It is translated as CASSQDFTGNTGELFF.

The chain couples TRBV9 to TRBJ2-7; 9 bases align to TRBD2. The CDR3 is 15 residues long. Looked up from germline, CDR1 is SGDLS and CDR2 is YYNGEE. V lost 0 bases and J lost 0; bases outside the gene matches: 1. The CDR3 DNA reads TGTGCCAGCAGCGTAGGGACTAGCGTCTCCTACGAGCAGTACTTC. It codes for CASSVGTSVSYEQYF.

The V and J genes are TRBV5-4 and TRBJ2-7; D is perhaps TRBD2 (5 bases). The CDR3 is made up of 14 amino acids. Germline V gives CDR1 SGHNT, CDR2 YYREEE (reference sequence). The V end lost 0 bases, the J end lost 4 bases, and 11 bases lay between the germline ends. The CDR3 DNA reads TGTGCCAGCAGCTTGGCGGGGAGAGATTACGAGCAGTACTTC. This translates into CASSLAGRDYEQYF.

The chain joins TRBV28 to TRBJ1-1, with TRBD1 matching 7 bases. The germline CDR1 and CDR2 sequences are MDHEN and SYDVKM. V was pared by 1 base and J by 4 bases, with 6 bases of the junction left unmatched. The CDR3 runs to 15 residues. The CDR3 nucleotides read TGTGCCAGCAGTTTATCCGTGACAGGGAGCACTGAAGCTTTCTTT. This encodes CASSLSVTGSTEAFF. Using reference TRBV28 and TRBJ1-1 for the parts outside the CDR3, the full variable domain is DVKVTQSSRYLVKRTGEKVFLECVQDMDHENMFWYRQDPGLGLRLIYFSYDVKMKEKGDIPEGYSVSREKKERFSLILESASTNQTSMYLCASSLSVTGSTEAFFGQGTRLTVV.

The chain couples TRBV28 to TRBJ2-2; 13 bases map to TRBD2. CDR1 and CDR2 (germline): MDHEN, SYDVKM. The CDR3 spans 16 residues. Trimming at V came to 5 bases and at J to 6 bases, leaving 6 bases not matched to a gene. For the CDR3, the DNA is TGTGCCAGCAGTACCTGGACTAGCGGGAGCTCCGGGGAGCTGTTTTTT. This gives the protein CASSTWTSGSSGELFF.